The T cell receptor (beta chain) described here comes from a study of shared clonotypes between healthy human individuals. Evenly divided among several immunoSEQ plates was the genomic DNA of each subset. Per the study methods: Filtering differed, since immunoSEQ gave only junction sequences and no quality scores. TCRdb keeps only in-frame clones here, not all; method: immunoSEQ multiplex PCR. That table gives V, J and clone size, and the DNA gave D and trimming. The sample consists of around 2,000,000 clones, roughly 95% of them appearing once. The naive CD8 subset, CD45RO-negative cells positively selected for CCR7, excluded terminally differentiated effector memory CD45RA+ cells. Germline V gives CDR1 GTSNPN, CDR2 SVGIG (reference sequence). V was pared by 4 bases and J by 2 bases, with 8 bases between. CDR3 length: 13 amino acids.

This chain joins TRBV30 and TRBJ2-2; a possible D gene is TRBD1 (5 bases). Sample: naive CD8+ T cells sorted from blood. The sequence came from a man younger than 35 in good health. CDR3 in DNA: TGTGCCTGGAACACAGGCAACACCGGGGAGCTGTTTTTT. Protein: CAWNTGNTGELFF. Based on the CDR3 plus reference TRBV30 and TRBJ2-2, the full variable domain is SQTIHQWPATLVQPVGSPLSLECTVEGTSNPNLYWYRQAAGRGLQLLFYSVGIGQISSEVPQNLSASRPQDRQFILSSKKLLLSDSGFYLCAWNTGNTGELFFGEGSRLTVL.